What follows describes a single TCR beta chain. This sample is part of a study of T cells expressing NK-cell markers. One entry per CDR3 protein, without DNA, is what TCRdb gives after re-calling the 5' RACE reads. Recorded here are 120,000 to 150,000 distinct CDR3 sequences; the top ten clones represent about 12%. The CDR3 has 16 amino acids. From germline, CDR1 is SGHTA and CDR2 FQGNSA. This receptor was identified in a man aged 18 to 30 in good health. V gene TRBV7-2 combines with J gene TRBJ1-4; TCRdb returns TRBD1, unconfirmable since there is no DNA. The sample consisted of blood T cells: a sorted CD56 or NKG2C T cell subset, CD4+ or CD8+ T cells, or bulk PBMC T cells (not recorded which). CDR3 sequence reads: CASSLFRGHAGEKLFF.